A selection of T cell receptor beta chains follows, all from one sample in a study of T-cell memory formation after mild COVID-19. TCRdb recomputed calls from the 5' RACE reads with MiXCR, one row per CDR3 protein. The sample lists 500,000 to 550,000 distinct CDR3 sequences; approximately 20% were seen once. What was sequenced was PBMCs or a T cell subset sorted from them (not recorded which). All receptors derive from an adult woman who had mild COVID-19 (a few samples of this study predate the infection). Cell type and time point are not known. CDR3s include the opening cysteine and the closing phenylalanine or tryptophan. Each record gives: D gene, clone size, J gene, V gene, CDR3 protein, CDR3 DNA. The D gene is left open where the match is weak. Rows give clone size only sometimes, using once, few, many, or a class for an expanded clone.

NA | few | TRBJ1-5 | TRBV12-3/TRBV12-4 | CASSKTGFGQDF | TGTGCCAGCAGCAAAACAGGATTTGGGCAGGATTTT
NA | few | TRBJ1-1 | TRBV7-9 | CASSLFENTEAFF | TGTGCCAGCAGCTTGTTCGAGAACACTGAAGCTTTCTTT
NA | few | TRBJ2-2 | TRBV24-1 | CATSDLGGELFF | TGTGCCACCAGTGATTTGGGCGGGGAGCTGTTTTTT
NA | NA | TRBJ2-7 | TRBV6-2/TRBV6-3 | CASSYSRQTSSYEQYF | TGTGCCAGCAGTTACTCCCGACAGACGAGCTCCTACGAGCAGTACTTC
TRBD2 | NA | TRBJ2-1 | TRBV20-1 | CSARPPAGRVDEQFF | TGCAGTGCTAGACCCCCAGCGGGACGCGTCGATGAGCAGTTCTTC
NA | NA | TRBJ2-7 | TRBV12-3/TRBV12-4 | CASKGGPLSSYEQYF | TGTGCCAGCAAAGGGGGTCCTCTTAGCTCCTACGAGCAGTACTTC
NA | few | TRBJ2-5 | TRBV4-2 | CASSQDRDQETQYF | TGTGCCAGCAGCCAAGATCGGGACCAAGAGACCCAGTACTTC
TRBD1 | few | TRBJ1-2 | TRBV19 | CASSILGQEGDGYTF | TGTGCCAGTAGTATTTTGGGACAGGAAGGGGATGGCTACACCTTC
TRBD2 | many | TRBJ2-2 | TRBV7-3 | CASSYREAGELFF | TGTGCCAGCAGCTACCGGGAGGCCGGGGAGCTGTTTTTT
NA | few | TRBJ2-5 | TRBV18 | CASSPVGTFGETQYF | TGTGCCAGCTCACCAGTAGGGACATTCGGGGAGACCCAGTACTTC
TRBD1 | few | TRBJ2-7 | TRBV2 | CASSEWQGQGNEQYF | TGTGCCAGCAGTGAGTGGCAGGGACAGGGCAACGAGCAGTACTTC
TRBD2 | NA | TRBJ2-7 | TRBV29-1 | CSVEDSGGYEQYF | TGCAGCGTTGAAGATTCGGGGGGCTACGAGCAGTACTTC
NA | few | TRBJ1-6 | TRBV4-1 | CASSQVLRWEQKSSYNSPLHF | TGCGCCAGCAGCCAAGTTCTCCGGTGGGAACAAAAGAGCTCCTATAATTCACCCCTCCACTTT
NA | NA | TRBJ1-6 | TRBV30 | CAWRFNNSPLHF | TGTGCCTGGAGGTTCAATAATTCACCCCTCCACTTT
NA | NA | TRBJ2-2 | TRBV7-9 | CASSSQGKFSNTGELFF | TGTGCCAGCAGCTCCCAAGGGAAATTCTCGAACACCGGGGAGCTGTTTTTT
TRBD1 | NA | TRBJ1-5 | TRBV7-9 | CASSPGDRGNNQPQHF | TGTGCCAGCAGCCCGGGGGACAGGGGAAACAATCAGCCCCAGCATTTT
TRBD2 | NA | TRBJ2-1 | TRBV7-2 | CASSLAYLAGVEAYNEQFF | TGTGCCAGCAGCTTAGCGTATCTAGCGGGAGTGGAGGCCTACAATGAGCAGTTCTTC
TRBD2 | many | TRBJ2-3 | TRBV7-6 | CASSLGLAGSSTDTQYF | TGTGCCAGCAGCTTGGGACTAGCGGGGTCCAGCACAGATACGCAGTATTTT
NA | NA | TRBJ2-7 | TRBV5-1 | CASSLGFPTSYEQYF | TGCGCCAGCAGCCTGGGATTTCCCACCTCCTACGAGCAGTACTTC
NA | once | TRBJ2-5 | TRBV12-3/TRBV12-4 | CASSLFGTLQETQYF | TGTGCCAGCAGTTTATTCGGGACGCTCCAAGAGACCCAGTACTTC
TRBD1 | few | TRBJ2-7 | TRBV27 | CASSFPKQGAGYEQYF | TGTGCCAGCAGTTTCCCCAAACAGGGGGCAGGCTACGAGCAGTACTTC
TRBD1 | few | TRBJ2-1 | TRBV11-3 | CASSWGTESYNEQFF | TGTGCCAGCAGCTGGGGGACAGAGTCCTACAATGAGCAGTTCTTC
NA | few | TRBJ2-5 | TRBV7-2 | CASSTRDIQETQYF | TGTGCCAGCAGCACGAGGGACATCCAAGAGACCCAGTACTTC
TRBD2 | NA | TRBJ2-7 | TRBV6-1 | CASSETGGGYEQYF | TGCGCCAGCAGTGAAACTGGGGGGGGCTACGAGCAGTACTTC
NA | many | TRBJ2-2 | TRBV29-1 | CSVLGGSGNTGELFF | TGCAGCGTTTTGGGGGGCTCGGGGAACACCGGGGAGCTGTTTTTT
NA | few | TRBJ2-1 | TRBV20-1 | CSATPGGGVWGNEQFF | TGCAGTGCTACACCGGGTGGGGGAGTTTGGGGCAATGAGCAGTTCTTC
NA | many | TRBJ2-7 | TRBV7-9 | CASSLAGTYEQYF | TGTGCCAGCAGCTTGGCCGGGACCTACGAGCAGTACTTC
TRBD2 | few | TRBJ2-7 | TRBV5-5 | CASSFGTSGSHEQYF | TGTGCCAGCAGCTTTGGGACTAGCGGGAGCCACGAGCAGTACTTC
NA | many | TRBJ2-7 | TRBV4-2 | CASSPGGLSSYEQYF | TGTGCCAGCAGCCCAGGGGGACTGAGCTCCTACGAGCAGTACTTC
TRBD2 | many | TRBJ2-1 | TRBV11-2 | CASSFGLAGYNEQFF | TGTGCCAGCAGCTTTGGCCTAGCGGGATACAATGAGCAGTTCTTC
NA | few | TRBJ1-5 | TRBV7-9 | CASSLGDGVGNQPQHF | TGTGCCAGCAGCTTGGGGGACGGGGTTGGCAATCAGCCCCAGCATTTT
TRBD1 | NA | TRBJ2-7 | TRBV7-6 | CASSPRGQGAWDEQYF | TGTGCCAGCAGCCCTAGAGGACAGGGGGCTTGGGACGAGCAGTACTTC
NA | NA | TRBJ2-7 | TRBV18 | CASSSRDFSYEQYF | TGTGCCAGCTCATCAAGGGACTTCTCCTACGAGCAGTACTTC
NA | NA | TRBJ2-2 | TRBV27 | CASSVEGPSGELFF | TGTGCCAGCTCCGTGGAGGGCCCCTCCGGGGAGCTGTTTTTT
NA | many | TRBJ2-3 | TRBV5-1 | CASSLDSSTDTQYF | TGCGCCAGCAGCTTGGACAGTAGCACAGATACGCAGTATTTT
NA | NA | TRBJ2-7 | TRBV7-9 | CASSVQTYEQYF | TGTGCCAGCAGCGTACAGACCTACGAGCAGTACTTC
NA | NA | TRBJ1-1 | TRBV29-1 | CSADKGLKAEAFF | TGCAGCGCCGATAAGGGGTTGAAGGCTGAAGCTTTCTTT
NA | few | TRBJ2-7 | TRBV4-3 | CASSQDLGTNSYEQYF | TGCGCCAGCAGCCAAGATCTGGGTACCAACTCCTACGAGCAGTACTTC
TRBD2 | few | TRBJ2-3 | TRBV20-1 | CSARDEGLATPDTQYF | TGCAGTGCTAGAGATGAGGGACTAGCGACACCAGATACGCAGTATTTT